The 9 T cell receptor beta chains presented below share a single source sample, sequenced in a study of shared clonotypes between healthy human individuals. Positive CCR7 selection of CD45RO-negative cells yielded the naive CD8 cells, and terminally differentiated effector memory CD45RA+ cells were excluded. TCRdb's copy holds only in-frame clones and misses some; the assay was immunoSEQ multiplex PCR. The repertoire includes about 820,000 clones, 80% to 95% of them detected once, and 20% to 30% sits in the top ten. Specimen: naive CD8+ T cells sorted from blood. The source is a man younger than 40 in good health.

This rearrangement joins TRBV11-2 to TRBJ1-4; D is undetermined. The CDR3 runs 18 residues. The germline V gene has CDR1 SGHAT and CDR2 FQNNGV. Trimming removed 1 base from V and 0 bases from J, with 15 bases in between. The CDR3: CASSLAPSAYATNEKLFF. The CDR3 region has the DNA TGTGCCAGCAGCTTAGCACCCAGCGCCTACGCAACTAATGAAAAACTGTTTTTT.

J is TRBJ1-1 and V is TRBV5-5; possibly TRBD1 for D (6 bases). There are 14 residues in the CDR3. The V gene's germline CDR1 is SGHKS and CDR2 YYEKEE (reference sequence). V was clipped by 4 bases and J by 1 base, with 11 bases between them. The CDR3 nucleotides read TGTGCCAGCAGCCCCCGGGACAAGAACACTGAAGCTTTCTTT. Amino acid sequence: CASSPRDKNTEAFF.

The V gene is TRBV6-4, the J gene TRBJ2-1; D gene unclear. The CDR3 runs to 13 residues. CDR1 and CDR2 (germline): MRHNA, SNTAGT. V was shortened by 8 bases and J by 0 bases, with 8 bases between the two germline ends. CDR3 nucleotide sequence: TGTGCCAGCCTAAGGGTCTCCTACAATGAGCAGTTCTTC. It specifies CASLRVSYNEQFF.

The chain couples TRBV2 to TRBJ2-7; unclear D gene. This CDR3 contains 11 residues. Germline lookup yields CDR1 SNHLY and CDR2 FYNNEI. Trimming pared 11 bases from V and 2 bases from J, leaving 10 bases between. The CDR3 sequence is CAAPEAYEQYF. Here the CDR3 DNA reads TGTGCCGCACCGGAAGCCTACGAGCAGTACTTC.

On this clone: At one end, the junction sequence differs from germline, possibly due to a read error. This same CDR3 is encoded by further DNA sequences in the sample. V usage is TRBV9 and J usage is TRBJ2-1, with TRBD2 identical over 9 bases. Germline CDR1 and CDR2: SGDLS and YYNGEE. This CDR3 contains 19 residues. The CDR3 protein is CASSVAPVLAGYRSDEQFF. The CDR3 nucleotides are TGTGCCAGCAGCGTAGCGCCGGTCCTAGCGGGATACCGCTCCGATGAGCAATTCTTC. Full variable domain (remainder filled in from reference TRBV9 and TRBJ2-1): DSGVTQTPKHLITATGQRVTLRCSPRSGDLSVYWYQQSLDQGLQFLIQYYNGEERAKGNILERFSAQQFPDLHSELNLSSLELGDSALYFCASSVAPVLAGYRSDEQFFGPGTRLTVL.

This chain connects TRBV19 to TRBJ1-4; D might be TRBD1 (6 bases). The CDR3 totals 17 residues. Germline CDR1 LNHDA, CDR2 SQIVND (reference sequence). Trimming removed 2 bases from V and 6 bases from J, with 19 bases in between. The CDR3 coding sequence is TGTGCCAGTAGTATAATTATCGACAGGCCATGGGATGAAAAACTGTTTTTT. As protein: CASSIIIDRPWDEKLFF.

The chain employs TRBV7-3 and TRBJ2-2; D is undetermined. CDR3 length: 17 residues. CDR1 and CDR2 from the germline V gene are SGHTA and FQGTGA. The V end was cut by 1 base, the J end by 3 bases, with 15 bases between. In DNA, the CDR3 is TGTGCCAGCAGCTTAATCCCAACACTCTCGGACACCGGGGAGCTGTTTTTT. Translating gives CASSLIPTLSDTGELFF.

CDR3 sequence: CASRRRDRVGDTQYF. The CDR3, as DNA: TGTGCCAGCAGACGCAGGGACAGGGTGGGAGATACGCAGTATTTT. The chain links TRBV27 to TRBJ2-3, with 9 nucleotides matching TRBD1. With V trimmed by 6 bases and J by 5 bases, 9 bases remained unmatched. This CDR3 is 15 amino acids long. The germline gives CDR1 MNHEY, CDR2 SMNVEV (reference sequence).

About this clone: A read error may be the cause here, since a much bigger clone is one base away. The chain uses TRBV6-4 and TRBJ2-3, with TRBD2 matching over 14 bases. CDR3 length equals 15 residues. Germline CDR1 and CDR2: MRHNA and SNTAGT. The trim removed 4 bases at V and 4 bases at J, leaving 1 base unmatched. The CDR3 reads CASSGLAGGSDTQYF. The CDR3 region has the DNA TGTGCCAGCAGTGGACTAGCGGGAGGGTCAGATACGCAGTATTTT.